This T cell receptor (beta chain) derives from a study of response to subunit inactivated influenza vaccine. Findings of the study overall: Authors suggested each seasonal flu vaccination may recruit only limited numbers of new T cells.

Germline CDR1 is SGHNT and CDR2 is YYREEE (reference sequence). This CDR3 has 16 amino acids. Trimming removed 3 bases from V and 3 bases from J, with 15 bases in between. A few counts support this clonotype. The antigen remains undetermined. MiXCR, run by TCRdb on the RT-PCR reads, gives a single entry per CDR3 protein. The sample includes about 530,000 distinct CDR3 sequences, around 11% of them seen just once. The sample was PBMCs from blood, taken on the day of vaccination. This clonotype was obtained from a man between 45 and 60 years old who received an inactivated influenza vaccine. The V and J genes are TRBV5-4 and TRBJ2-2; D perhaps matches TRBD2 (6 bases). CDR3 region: CASSSLAGTHTGELFF. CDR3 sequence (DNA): TGTGCCAGCAGCTCGCTGGCGGGGACCCACACCGGGGAGCTGTTTTTT.